The 11 T cell receptor beta chains below all came from one sample that was sequenced in a study of T cell responses to AZD1222 COVID-19 vaccine. Method: immunoSEQ multiplex PCR; TCRdb's copy keeps in-frame clones and lacks some. This sample carries around 130,000 clones, 93% of them seen once, and the ten largest clones take approximately 3.1%. Sequencing was performed on peripheral blood, taken on day 0 of AZD1222 vaccination. All receptors come from an adult in good health.

The chain employs TRBV28 and TRBJ1-2; D is perhaps TRBD1 (5 bases). From germline, CDR1 is MDHEN and CDR2 SYDVKM. V lost 5 bases and J lost 3, with 19 bases in between. The CDR3 totals 16 residues. In nucleotides, the CDR3 is TGTGCCAGCAGTCATGTCCGACAGCGGAGGGACTATGGCTACACCTTC. It yields the protein CASSHVRQRRDYGYTF.

The rearrangement uses TRBV6-5 and TRBJ1-5, with a tentative D call TRBD1 (5 bases). Germline assignment: CDR1 MNHEY and CDR2 SVGAGI. Trimming left V 4 bases short and J 3 bases short, with 10 bases between. CDR3 length equals 14 residues. The CDR3 bases are TGTGCCAGCAGTTGGCAGGGAAACAATCAGCCCCAGCATTTT. It is translated as CASSWQGNNQPQHF.

V gene TRBV2 combines with J gene TRBJ1-1; D is undetermined. Looked up from germline, CDR1 is SNHLY and CDR2 is FYNNEI. The CDR3 runs 12 residues. Between the trimmed V and J ends, which lost 4 bases and 6 bases, there was a span of 9 bases. This CDR3 is CASSVGPSEAFF. As DNA, the CDR3 is TGTGCCAGCAGTGTCGGACCGTCTGAAGCTTTCTTT. The variable domain in full, completed from reference TRBV2 and TRBJ1-1, reads EPEVTQTPSHQVTQMGQEVILRCVPISNHLYFYWYRQILGQKVEFLVSFYNNEISEKSEIFDDQFSVERPDGSNFTLKIRSTKLEDSAMYFCASSVGPSEAFFGQGTRLTVV.

The chain combines TRBV28 with TRBJ2-7; unclear D gene. V shed 6 bases and J shed 4 bases, with 10 bases lying between them. The CDR3 loop spans 12 amino acids. Germline V gene lookup returns CDR1 MDHEN and CDR2 SYDVKM. The DNA of the CDR3 is TGTGCCAGCAGCCTAGGGTTGTACGAGCAGTACTTC. Translating gives CASSLGLYEQYF.

The CDR3: CAIRASGRYTDTQYF. In nucleotides, the CDR3 is TGTGCCATCAGGGCTAGCGGGCGGTACACAGATACGCAGTATTTT. J is TRBJ2-3 and V is TRBV10-3, with 8 bases identical to TRBD2. The CDR3 totals 15 residues. After removal of 6 bases from V and 2 bases from J, the junction contained 7 bases not matched to a gene. Per the germline V gene, CDR1 is ENHRY and CDR2 is SYGVKD.

This clone turned up a few times. This chain uses TRBV7-9 with TRBJ2-4; a possible D gene is TRBD1 (6 bases). Trimming pared 5 bases from V and 8 bases from J, leaving 16 bases between. CDR3 size: 14 residues. Looked up from germline, CDR1 is SEHNR and CDR2 is FQNEAQ (reference sequence). DNA for the CDR3: TGTGCCAGCAGCCGAGGACAGCCTCCGGACATTCAGTACTTC. Amino acid sequence: CASSRGQPPDIQYF.

The V call is TRBV7-8, the J call TRBJ2-1; 11 positions agree with TRBD2. The CDR3 runs 17 residues. Germline loops: CDR1 SGHVS, CDR2 FQNEAQ. J gave up 4 bases and V 4 bases, and 9 bases lay outside the gene matches. CDR3: CASSYQRTSGLYNEQFF. The DNA for the CDR3 is TGTGCCAGCAGCTACCAGCGGACTAGCGGGTTGTACAATGAGCAGTTCTTC.

V gene TRBV9 combines with J gene TRBJ2-2; 8 positions agree with TRBD2. The germline gives CDR1 SGDLS, CDR2 YYNGEE. Trimming took 3 bases from V and 5 from J; bases not matched to a gene: 6. The CDR3 totals 15 residues. Here the CDR3 reads CASSATSGRTGELFF. CDR3 in DNA: TGTGCCAGCAGCGCAACTAGCGGAAGGACCGGGGAGCTGTTTTTT.

The chain links TRBV19 to TRBJ1-5; 7 bases align to TRBD1. The length of the CDR3 is 14 residues. The V segment lost 3 bases and the J segment 5 bases; nucleotides outside the gene matches: 4. CDR1 and CDR2 from the germline V gene are LNHDA and SQIVND (reference sequence). The CDR3 DNA reads as TGTGCCAGTAGTATCAACACAGGGGATCAGCCCCAGCATTTT. Amino acid sequence: CASSINTGDQPQHF.

In this sample, this clone turned up a few times. This chain links TRBV11-2 with TRBJ2-7; D is unclear. The CDR3 is 14 amino acids. Per the germline V gene, CDR1 is SGHAT and CDR2 is FQNNGV. The ends were cut back, 5 bases at V and 1 base at J, with 12 bases in the middle. CDR3 bases: TGTGCCAGCAGCCCCCGCCCACGGTCCTACGAGCAGTACTTC. It is translated as CASSPRPRSYEQYF.

This chain connects TRBV3-1 (or the pseudogene TRBV3-2) to TRBJ1-1; 7 nucleotides line up with TRBD1. Unmatched junction bases numbered 6, after V lost 6 bases and J lost 2 bases. This CDR3 comprises 14 residues. Germline CDR1 and CDR2: LGHDT and YNNKEL (reference sequence). CDR3 sequence reads: CASSYQGGNTEAFF. As DNA, the CDR3 is TGTGCCAGCAGTTACCAGGGGGGCAACACTGAAGCTTTCTTT.